These 8 T cell receptor beta chains came from one sample sequenced in a study of OX40 agonist ivuxolimab in advanced cancers. Produced via immunoSEQ multiplex PCR; TCRdb's table is partial and in-frame only. Of 70,000 to 90,000 clones in the sample, around 90% were seen once. Material: CD4+ or CD8+ T cells sorted from blood, obtained in a trial of the OX40 agonist ivuxolimab. These receptors were obtained from an adult with an advanced solid tumor such as melanoma, head and neck, liver or kidney cancer.

The rearrangement joins TRBV9 to TRBJ2-5; D gene unclear. Trimming removed 1 base at V and 2 bases at J, with 9 bases between. The length of the CDR3 is 14 residues. Germline lookup yields CDR1 SGDLS and CDR2 YYNGEE. The CDR3 region is CASSVSGWQETQYF. DNA for the CDR3: TGTGCCAGCAGCGTATCCGGGTGGCAAGAGACCCAGTACTTC.

This clone was seen only a few times. The chain uses TRBV12-5 and TRBJ1-1, with 8 bases matching TRBD1. The CDR3 length is 12 residues. After removal of 5 bases from V and 7 bases from J, the junction contained 3 bases not matched to a gene. Germline-derived CDR1 and CDR2 are LGHNT and FRNRAP. In DNA form, the CDR3 reads TGTGCTAGTGGTAACGGACAGGGTGAAGCTTTCTTT. Translation: CASGNGQGEAFF. Full variable domain (remainder filled in from reference TRBV12-5 and TRBJ1-1): DARVTQTPRHKVTEMGQEVTMRCQPILGHNTVFWYRQTMMQGLELLAYFRNRAPLDDSGMPKDRFSAEMPDATLATLKIQPSEPRDSAVYFCASGNGQGEAFFGQGTRLTVV.

This rearrangement joins TRBV27 to TRBJ2-3; D remains ambiguous. Trimming left V 5 bases short and J 3 bases short, with 15 bases between. This CDR3 comprises 15 residues. Germline V gives CDR1 MNHEY, CDR2 SMNVEV (reference sequence). The CDR3 bases are TGTGCCAGCAGTCGATTGGTGGGTGAGACAGATACGCAGTATTTT. Residues: CASSRLVGETDTQYF.

Regarding this clone: The junction departs from germline at one end; a sequencing error may be responsible. This chain joins TRBV6-5 and TRBJ1-2, with 8 bases fitting TRBD1. CDR1 is MNHEY, CDR2 SVGAGI, per germline. The CDR3 contains 14 residues. The CDR3 bases are TGTGCCATCAGTGACCTAGGACAGGGCTATGGCTACACCTTC. This sequence encodes CAISDLGQGYGYTF.

The chain links TRBV13 to TRBJ1-3; TRBD1 aligns across 7 bases. V shed 5 bases, J shed 0 bases, and the junction held 7 bases outside the gene matches. The CDR3 contains 16 residues. Germline CDR1 is PRHDT and CDR2 is FYEKMQ (reference sequence). The CDR3 reads CASSRGQRVSGNTIYF. Written as DNA, the CDR3 is TGTGCCAGCAGCAGGGGGCAACGGGTCTCTGGAAACACCATATATTTT.

This CDR3 is CASSFTWGNQPQHF. The DNA of the CDR3 is TGTGCCAGTAGTTTTACCTGGGGAAATCAGCCCCAGCATTTT. The chain carries TRBV19 and TRBJ1-5; no clear D gene. Germline V gene lookup returns CDR1 LNHDA and CDR2 SQIVND (reference sequence). CDR3 length equals 14 residues. The germline V and J ends were trimmed by 5 bases and 4 bases, with 12 bases remaining between them.

In DNA, the CDR3 is TGTGCCAGCTCACCTTGGGGGGCGACCTCTGGAAACACCATATATTTT. This gives the protein CASSPWGATSGNTIYF. The chain employs TRBV18 and TRBJ1-3, with D perhaps matching TRBD1 (6 bases). Trimming took off 3 bases at V and 0 bases at J, with 12 bases between the two ends. CDR3 length: 16 amino acids. Germline V gives CDR1 KGHSH, CDR2 LQKENI.

The gene calls are TRBV7-9 and TRBJ2-1, with 12 bases that match TRBD2. Losses at the gene ends were 3 bases for V and 8 bases for J; bases not matched to a gene: 5. The CDR3 totals 15 residues. Looked up from germline, CDR1 is SEHNR and CDR2 is FQNEAQ (reference sequence). CDR3: CASSLGLAGRDEQFF. For the CDR3, the DNA is TGTGCCAGCAGCTTGGGACTAGCGGGTAGGGATGAGCAGTTCTTC.